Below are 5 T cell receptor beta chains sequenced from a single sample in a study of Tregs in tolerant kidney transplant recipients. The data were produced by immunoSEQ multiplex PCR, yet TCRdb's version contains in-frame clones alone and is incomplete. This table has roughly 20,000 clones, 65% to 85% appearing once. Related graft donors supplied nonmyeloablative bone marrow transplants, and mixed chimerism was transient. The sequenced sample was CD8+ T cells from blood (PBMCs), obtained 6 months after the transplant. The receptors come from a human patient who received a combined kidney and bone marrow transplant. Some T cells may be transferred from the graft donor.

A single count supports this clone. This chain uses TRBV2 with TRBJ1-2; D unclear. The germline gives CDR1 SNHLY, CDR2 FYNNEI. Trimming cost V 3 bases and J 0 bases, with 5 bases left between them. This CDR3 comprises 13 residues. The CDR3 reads CASSEAPNYGYTF. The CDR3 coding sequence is TGTGCCAGCAGTGAGGCCCCTAACTATGGCTACACCTTC.

The CDR3 region is CASRGRDRGRTQYF. The CDR3 DNA follows: TGTGCCAGCAGGGGCCGGGACAGGGGGAGGACCCAGTACTTC. The gene calls are TRBV2 and TRBJ2-5, with 11 bases matching TRBD1. Unmatched junction bases numbered 7, after V lost 6 bases and J lost 7 bases. Germline loops: CDR1 SNHLY, CDR2 FYNNEI. The CDR3 loop spans 14 amino acids.

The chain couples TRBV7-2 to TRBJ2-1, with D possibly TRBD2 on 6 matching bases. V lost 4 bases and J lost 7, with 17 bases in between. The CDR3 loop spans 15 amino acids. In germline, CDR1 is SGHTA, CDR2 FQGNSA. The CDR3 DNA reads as TGTGCCAGCAGCTCCTCGACTATGGCGGGGAATGAGCAGTTCTTC. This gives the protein CASSSSTMAGNEQFF.

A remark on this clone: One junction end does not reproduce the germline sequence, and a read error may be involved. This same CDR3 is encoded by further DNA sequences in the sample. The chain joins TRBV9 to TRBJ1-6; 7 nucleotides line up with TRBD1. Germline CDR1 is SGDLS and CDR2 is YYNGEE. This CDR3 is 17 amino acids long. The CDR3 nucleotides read TGTGCCAGCTCGTCAGGAGGGGGCCTAGGGGATAATTCCCCCCTCCACTTT. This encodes CASSSGGGLGDNSPLHF.

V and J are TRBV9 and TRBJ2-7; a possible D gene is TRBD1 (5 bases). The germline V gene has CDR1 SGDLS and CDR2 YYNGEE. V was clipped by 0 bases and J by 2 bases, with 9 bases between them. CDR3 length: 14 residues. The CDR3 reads CASSVGQGTYEQYF. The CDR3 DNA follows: TGTGCCAGCAGCGTAGGGCAGGGAACCTACGAGCAGTACTTC.